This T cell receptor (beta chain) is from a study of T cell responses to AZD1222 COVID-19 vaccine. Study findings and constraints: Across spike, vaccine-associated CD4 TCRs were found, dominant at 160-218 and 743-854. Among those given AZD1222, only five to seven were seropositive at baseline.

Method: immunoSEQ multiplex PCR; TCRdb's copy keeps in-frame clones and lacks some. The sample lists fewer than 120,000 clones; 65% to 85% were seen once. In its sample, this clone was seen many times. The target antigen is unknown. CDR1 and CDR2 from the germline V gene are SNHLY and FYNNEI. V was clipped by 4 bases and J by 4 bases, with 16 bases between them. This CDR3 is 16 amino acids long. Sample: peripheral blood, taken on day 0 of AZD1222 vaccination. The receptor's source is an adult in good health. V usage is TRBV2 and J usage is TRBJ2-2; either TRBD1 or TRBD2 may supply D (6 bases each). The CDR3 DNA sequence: TGTGCCAGCAGTGCTCACGGGGGCACAAGCACCGGGGAGCTGTTTTTT. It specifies CASSAHGGTSTGELFF.